These 10 T cell receptor beta chains share one sample of origin, sequenced in a study of T cells in localized non-small cell lung cancer. The protocol was immunoSEQ multiplex PCR, while the TCRdb copy is restricted to in-frame clones and leaves out a portion. The table includes over 25,000 clones, around 80% detected once. Sequences were derived from peripheral blood, sampled before any cancer treatment. Receptor source: a male donor at least 60 years old with stage II squamous cell lung carcinoma.

Comment on this clone: Other DNA variants within this sample encode the same CDR3. V is TRBV10-2 and J is TRBJ1-5; D unresolved. The CDR3 length is 13 residues. Germline CDR1 is WSHSY and CDR2 is SAAADI. V lost 3 bases to trimming and J lost 7 bases, with 10 bases between them. CDR3 protein: CASSERVYQPQHF. The CDR3 DNA reads TGCGCCAGCAGTGAACGGGTCTACCAGCCCCAGCATTTT.

The chain carries TRBV28 and TRBJ2-2; TRBD2 is a possible D gene (5 bases). Germline V CDR1 and CDR2: MDHEN, SYDVKM. Trimming removed 6 bases from V and 4 bases from J, with 18 bases in between. This CDR3 spans 16 amino acids. CDR3 sequence (DNA): TGTGCCAGCAGCCGCGGACGAAGCGGTAGCACCGGGGAGCTGTTTTTT. Its protein is CASSRGRSGSTGELFF.

CDR3 sequence: CASSPRSGSYEQYF. The CDR3 coding sequence is TGTGCCAGCAGCCCGCGGAGCGGGAGCTACGAGCAGTACTTC. The chain couples TRBV6-5 to TRBJ2-7; 8 bases line up with TRBD2. V lost 6 bases and J lost 3; bases outside the gene matches: 7. The CDR3 consists of 14 residues. Germline V gives CDR1 MNHEY, CDR2 SVGAGI.

The chain joins TRBV2 to TRBJ1-2, with D unclear. Germline values: CDR1 SNHLY, CDR2 FYNNEI. The CDR3 runs to 11 residues. The V end was cut by 1 base, the J end by 9 bases, with 6 bases between. The CDR3 nucleotides are TGTGCCAGCAGTGAAGATACACGCTACACCTTC. Translation gives CASSEDTRYTF.

The V and J genes are TRBV7-2 and TRBJ1-2; perhaps TRBD1 as D (6 bases). With 5 bases removed from V and 7 bases from J, the gap between germline ends came to 11 bases. Germline values: CDR1 SGHTA, CDR2 FQGNSA. This CDR3 has 12 residues. CDR3 loop: CASSLQGTGYTF. In DNA, the CDR3 is TGTGCCAGCAGCCTGCAGGGGACTGGCTACACCTTC.

This clone appeared once. CDR3 sequence reads: CASSLDVGVGYNEQFF. The CDR3 DNA sequence: TGCGCCAGCAGCTTGGATGTGGGAGTGGGCTACAATGAGCAGTTCTTC. The chain is built from TRBV5-1 and TRBJ2-1; TRBD2 might be the D (5 bases). This CDR3 has 16 amino acids. Germline V CDR1 and CDR2: SGHRS, YFSETQ. V was shortened by 0 bases and J by 3 bases, with 13 bases between the two germline ends.

The DNA for the CDR3 is TGTGCCAGTAGTACACTCCTTACAGGGATCGGCACAGATACGCAGTATTTT. Its protein product is CASSTLLTGIGTDTQYF. The chain has TRBV19 and TRBJ2-3; D may be TRBD1 (6 bases). The CDR3 totals 17 residues. CDR1 LNHDA and CDR2 SQIVND come from the germline V gene (reference sequence). V lost 4 bases and J lost 1, with 18 bases in between.

The V call is TRBV2, the J call TRBJ1-1; 8 bases match TRBD1. After removal of 9 bases from V and 0 bases from J, the junction contained 9 bases not matched to a gene. The CDR3 sequence is 15 residues long. Germline CDR1 and CDR2: SNHLY and FYNNEI. The CDR3 loop is CARGAGGVLNTEAFF. The CDR3 DNA is TGTGCCAGAGGTGCAGGGGGCGTATTGAACACTGAAGCTTTCTTT. The full variable domain, in which reference TRBV2 and TRBJ1-1 provide the parts outside the CDR3, is EPEVTQTPSHQVTQMGQEVILRCVPISNHLYFYWYRQILGQKVEFLVSFYNNEISEKSEIFDDQFSVERPDGSNFTLKIRSTKLEDSAMYFCARGAGGVLNTEAFFGQGTRLTVV.

The chain is built from TRBV4-2 and TRBJ2-2, with 12 bases fitting TRBD2. The length of the CDR3 is 18 residues. Germline CDR1 and CDR2: LGHNA and YNFKEQ. The J segment lost 5 bases and the V segment lost 4 bases, leaving 11 bases of the junction unmatched. The CDR3 protein is CASSRPTSGGPQTGELFF. CDR3 sequence (DNA): TGTGCCAGCAGCCGACCCACTAGCGGGGGGCCCCAGACCGGGGAGCTGTTTTTT.

This clone was detected only a few times. The chain is built from TRBV11-1 and TRBJ2-1; D remains ambiguous. The CDR3 runs 15 residues. Germline V lookup: CDR1 SGHAT, CDR2 FQDESV (reference sequence). Between the trimmed V and J ends, which lost 0 bases and 5 bases, there was a span of 11 bases. CDR3: CASSLAGNPHNEQFF. The CDR3 coding sequence is TGTGCCAGCAGCTTAGCGGGCAATCCCCACAATGAGCAGTTCTTC.